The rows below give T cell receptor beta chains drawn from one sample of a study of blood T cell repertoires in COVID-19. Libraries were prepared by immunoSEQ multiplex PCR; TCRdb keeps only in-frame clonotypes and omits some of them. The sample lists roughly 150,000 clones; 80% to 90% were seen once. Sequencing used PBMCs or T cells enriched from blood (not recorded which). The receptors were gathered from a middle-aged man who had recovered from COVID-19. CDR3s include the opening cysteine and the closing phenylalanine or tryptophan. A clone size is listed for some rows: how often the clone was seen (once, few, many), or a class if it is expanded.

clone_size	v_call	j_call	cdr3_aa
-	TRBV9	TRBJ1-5	CASSVGTGYNSNQPQHF
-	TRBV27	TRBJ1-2	CASSFSQGSYGYTF
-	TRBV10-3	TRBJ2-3	CAISDTGITDTQYF
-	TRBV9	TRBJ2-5	CASSETSGGAFLFETQYF
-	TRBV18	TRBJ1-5	CASSPVDREVQPQHF
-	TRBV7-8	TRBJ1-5	CASSLGQYSNQPQHF
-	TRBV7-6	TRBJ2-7	CASSDRTGRSYEQYF
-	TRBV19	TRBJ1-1	CASSINGPGLAFF
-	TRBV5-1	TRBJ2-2	CASGQSGVGAGELFF
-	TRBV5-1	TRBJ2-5	CASSSSGGETQYF
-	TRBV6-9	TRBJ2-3	CASSLKATTKPDTQYF
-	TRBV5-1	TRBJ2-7	CASSPLPTSGRNEQYF
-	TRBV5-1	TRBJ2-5	CASSLGVQAGDSQETQYF
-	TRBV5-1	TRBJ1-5	CASSLYAGKGQPQHF
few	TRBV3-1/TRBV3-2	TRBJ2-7	CASSRVDYEQYF
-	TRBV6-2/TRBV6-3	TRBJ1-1	CASSYGGGRTEAFF
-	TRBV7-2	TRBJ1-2	CASTSMGRYYGYTF
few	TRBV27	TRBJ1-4	CASSLARSNEKLFF
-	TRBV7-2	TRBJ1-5	CASSLGVGQPQHF
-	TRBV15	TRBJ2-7	CATSRDPLSLEQYF
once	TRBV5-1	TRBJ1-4	CASSSSGIGEKLFF
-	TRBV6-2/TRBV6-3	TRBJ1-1	CASSYTKNTEAFF
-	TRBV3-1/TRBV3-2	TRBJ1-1	CASSLRAVNTEAFF
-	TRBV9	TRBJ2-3	CASSRQGQGSNTDTQYF
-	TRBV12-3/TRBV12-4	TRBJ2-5	CASSFWRQETQYF
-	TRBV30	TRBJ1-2	CAWIYGFGYGYTF
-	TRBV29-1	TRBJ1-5	CSVATGSRDQPQHF
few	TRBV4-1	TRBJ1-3	CASSPQTGGGNTIYF
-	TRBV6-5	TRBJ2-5	CASRIVVGAGTQYF
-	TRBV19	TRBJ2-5	CASSTPGLAGETQYF
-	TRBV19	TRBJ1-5	CASSIDPTGRQPQHF
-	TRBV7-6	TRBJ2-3	CASSPQFPTDTQYF
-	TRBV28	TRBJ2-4	CASSTRDRVLNIQYF
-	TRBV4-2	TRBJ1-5	CASSQDSRSNQPQHF
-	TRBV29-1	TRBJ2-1	CSVTLGTNEQFF
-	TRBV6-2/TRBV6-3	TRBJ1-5	CASSTGGAGPQHF
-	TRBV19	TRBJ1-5	CASSGTGGSNQPQHF
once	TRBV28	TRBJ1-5	CASSFGVGGNQPQHF
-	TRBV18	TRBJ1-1	CASSPRAETTEAFF
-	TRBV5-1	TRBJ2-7	CASSLDGGNYEQYF
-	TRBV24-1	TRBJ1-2	CATSDHSWYGYTF
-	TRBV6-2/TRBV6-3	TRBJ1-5	CASSYRQGYQPQHF
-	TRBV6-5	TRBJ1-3	CASSYDRGVGNTIYF
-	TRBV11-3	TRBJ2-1	CASSPFGTSPYNEQFF